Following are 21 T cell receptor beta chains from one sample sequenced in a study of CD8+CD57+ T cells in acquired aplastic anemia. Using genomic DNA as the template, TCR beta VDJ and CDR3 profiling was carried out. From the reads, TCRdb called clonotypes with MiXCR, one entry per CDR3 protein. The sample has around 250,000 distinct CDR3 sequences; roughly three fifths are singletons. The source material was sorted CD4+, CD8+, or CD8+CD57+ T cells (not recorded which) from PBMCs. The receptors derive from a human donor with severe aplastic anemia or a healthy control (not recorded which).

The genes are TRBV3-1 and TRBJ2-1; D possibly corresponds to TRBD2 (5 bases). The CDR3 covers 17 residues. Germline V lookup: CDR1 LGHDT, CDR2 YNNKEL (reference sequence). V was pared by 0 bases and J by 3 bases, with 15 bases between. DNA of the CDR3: TGTGCCAGCAGCCAAGATCTTATGGCGGGCTTCTACAATGAGCAGTTCTTC. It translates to CASSQDLMAGFYNEQFF.

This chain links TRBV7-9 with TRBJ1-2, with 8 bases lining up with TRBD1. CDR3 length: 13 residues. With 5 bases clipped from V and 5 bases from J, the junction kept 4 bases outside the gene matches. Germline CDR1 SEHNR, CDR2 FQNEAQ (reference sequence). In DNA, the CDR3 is TGTGCCAGCAGCCTGGGACAGGAGTATGGCTACACCTTC. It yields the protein CASSLGQEYGYTF.

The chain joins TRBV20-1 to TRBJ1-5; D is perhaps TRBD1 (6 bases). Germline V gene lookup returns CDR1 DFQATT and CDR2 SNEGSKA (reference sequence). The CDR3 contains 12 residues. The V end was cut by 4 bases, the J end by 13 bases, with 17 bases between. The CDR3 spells CSAIRGQTNQHF. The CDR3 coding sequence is TGCAGTGCTATCCGTGGACAGACCAATCAGCATTTT.

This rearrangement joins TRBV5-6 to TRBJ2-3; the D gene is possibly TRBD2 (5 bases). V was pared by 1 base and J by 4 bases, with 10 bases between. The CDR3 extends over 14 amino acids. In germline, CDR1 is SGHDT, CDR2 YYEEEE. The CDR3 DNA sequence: TGTGCCAGCAGCTTGTCGGGAAGGGCAGATACGCAGTATTTT. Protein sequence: CASSLSGRADTQYF.

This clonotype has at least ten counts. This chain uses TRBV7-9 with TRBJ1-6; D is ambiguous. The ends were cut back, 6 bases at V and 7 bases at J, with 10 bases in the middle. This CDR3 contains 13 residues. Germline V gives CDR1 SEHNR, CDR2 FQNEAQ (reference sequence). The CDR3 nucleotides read TGTGCCAGCAGGGAGGTCTCGAATTCACCCCTCCACTTT. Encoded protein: CASREVSNSPLHF.

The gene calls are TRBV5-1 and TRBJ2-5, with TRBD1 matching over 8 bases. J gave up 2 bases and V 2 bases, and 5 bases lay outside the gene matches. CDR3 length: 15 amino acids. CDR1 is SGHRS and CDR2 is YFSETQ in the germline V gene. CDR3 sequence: CASSFQTGGQETQYF. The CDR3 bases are TGCGCCAGCAGCTTCCAAACAGGGGGACAAGAGACCCAGTACTTC.

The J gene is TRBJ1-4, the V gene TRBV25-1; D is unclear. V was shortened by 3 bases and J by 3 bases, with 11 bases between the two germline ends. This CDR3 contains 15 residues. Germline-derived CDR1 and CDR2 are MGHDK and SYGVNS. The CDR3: CASSDLASSNEKLFF. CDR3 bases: TGTGCCAGCAGTGATCTGGCCAGCTCTAATGAAAAACTGTTTTTT.

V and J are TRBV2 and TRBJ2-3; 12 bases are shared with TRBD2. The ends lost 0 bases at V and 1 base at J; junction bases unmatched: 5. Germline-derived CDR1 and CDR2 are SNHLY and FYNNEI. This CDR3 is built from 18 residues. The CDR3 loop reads CASSEALRTSGGTDTQYF. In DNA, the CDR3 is TGTGCCAGCAGTGAAGCGCTCCGGACTAGCGGGGGCACAGATACGCAGTATTTT.

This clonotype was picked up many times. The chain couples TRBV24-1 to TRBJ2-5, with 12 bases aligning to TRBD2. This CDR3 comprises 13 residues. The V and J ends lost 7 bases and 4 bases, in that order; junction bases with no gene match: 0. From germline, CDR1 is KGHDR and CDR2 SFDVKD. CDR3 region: CATRLAGGETQYF. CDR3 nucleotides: TGTGCCACCAGACTAGCGGGGGGAGAGACCCAGTACTTC.

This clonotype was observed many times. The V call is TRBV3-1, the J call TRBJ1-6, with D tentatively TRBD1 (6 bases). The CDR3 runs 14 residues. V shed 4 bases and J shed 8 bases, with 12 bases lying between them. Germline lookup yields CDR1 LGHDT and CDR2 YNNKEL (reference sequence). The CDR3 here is CASSRSDSDSPLHF. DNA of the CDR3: TGTGCCAGCAGCCGGTCGGACAGCGATTCACCCCTCCACTTT.

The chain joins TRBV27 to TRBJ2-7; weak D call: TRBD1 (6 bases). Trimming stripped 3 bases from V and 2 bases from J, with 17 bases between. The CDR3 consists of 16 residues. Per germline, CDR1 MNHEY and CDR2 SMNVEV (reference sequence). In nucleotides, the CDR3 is TGTGCCAGCAGTTTGCAGGGGCGGAGTAGTACCTACGAGCAGTACTTC. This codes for CASSLQGRSSTYEQYF.

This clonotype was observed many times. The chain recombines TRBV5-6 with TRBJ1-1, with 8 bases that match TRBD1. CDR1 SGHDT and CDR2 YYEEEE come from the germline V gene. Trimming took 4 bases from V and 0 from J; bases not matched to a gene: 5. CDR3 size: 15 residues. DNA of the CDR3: TGTGCCAGCAGCCTAAAGACAGGGGTGAACACTGAAGCTTTCTTT. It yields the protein CASSLKTGVNTEAFF.

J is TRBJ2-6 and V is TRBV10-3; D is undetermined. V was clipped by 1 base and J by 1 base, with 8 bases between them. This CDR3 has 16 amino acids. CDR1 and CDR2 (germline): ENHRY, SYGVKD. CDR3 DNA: TGTGCCATCAGTGAGTTTAGAAGTTCTGGGGCCAACGTCCTGACTTTC. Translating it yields CAISEFRSSGANVLTF.

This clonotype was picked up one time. CDR3 protein: CASSITETGAREQYF. The CDR3 bases are TGTGCCAGTAGTATTACGGAGACAGGGGCGCGGGAGCAGTACTTC. J is TRBJ2-7 and V is TRBV19; TRBD1 aligns across 8 bases. The CDR3 runs 15 residues. V shed 3 bases, J shed 7 bases, and the junction held 11 bases outside the gene matches. The germline CDR1 and CDR2 sequences are LNHDA and SQIVND (reference sequence).

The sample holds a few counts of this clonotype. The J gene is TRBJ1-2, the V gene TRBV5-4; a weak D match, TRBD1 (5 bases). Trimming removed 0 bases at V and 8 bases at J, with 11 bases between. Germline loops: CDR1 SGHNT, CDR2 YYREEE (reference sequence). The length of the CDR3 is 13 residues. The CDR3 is CASSLGQGAGYTF. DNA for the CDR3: TGTGCCAGCAGCTTGGGCCAGGGAGCCGGCTACACCTTC.

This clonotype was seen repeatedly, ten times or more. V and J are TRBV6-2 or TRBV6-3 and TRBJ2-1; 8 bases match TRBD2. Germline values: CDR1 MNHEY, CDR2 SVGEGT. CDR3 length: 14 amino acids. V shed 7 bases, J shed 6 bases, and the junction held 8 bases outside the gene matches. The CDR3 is CASNNGGEGNEQFF. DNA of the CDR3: TGTGCCAGCAACAACGGGGGGGAAGGCAATGAGCAGTTCTTC.

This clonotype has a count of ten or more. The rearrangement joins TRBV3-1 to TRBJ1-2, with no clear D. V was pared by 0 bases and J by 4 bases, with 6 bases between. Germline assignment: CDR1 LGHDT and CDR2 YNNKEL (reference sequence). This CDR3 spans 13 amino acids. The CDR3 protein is CASSQERSYGYTF. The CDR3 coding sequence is TGTGCCAGCAGCCAAGAAAGGTCCTATGGCTACACCTTC.

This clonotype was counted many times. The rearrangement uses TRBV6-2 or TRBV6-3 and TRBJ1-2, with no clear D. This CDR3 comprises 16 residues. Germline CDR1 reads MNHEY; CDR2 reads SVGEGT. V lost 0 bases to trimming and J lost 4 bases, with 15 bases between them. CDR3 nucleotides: TGTGCCAGCAGTTACTCGCCCCGTGGGAGGAGCTATGGCTACACCTTC. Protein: CASSYSPRGRSYGYTF.

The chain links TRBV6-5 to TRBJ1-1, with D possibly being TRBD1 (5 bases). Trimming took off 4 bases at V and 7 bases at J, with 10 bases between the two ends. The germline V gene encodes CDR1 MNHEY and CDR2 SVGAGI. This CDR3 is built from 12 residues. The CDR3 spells CASSSTGVEAFF. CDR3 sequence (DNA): TGTGCCAGCAGTTCAACAGGTGTTGAAGCTTTCTTT.

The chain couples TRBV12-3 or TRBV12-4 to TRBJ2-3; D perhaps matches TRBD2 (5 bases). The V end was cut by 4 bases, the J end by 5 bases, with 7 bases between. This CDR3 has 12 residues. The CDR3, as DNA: TGTGCCAGCAGTTCCCGGGGAGATACGCAGTATTTT. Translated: CASSSRGDTQYF.

As DNA, the CDR3 is TGTGCCAGCAGCCCTTACGTGACTAGCGGAGAGAACACCGGGGAGCTGTTTTTT. Its protein product is CASSPYVTSGENTGELFF. The chain has TRBV7-6 and TRBJ2-2, with 9 nucleotides matching TRBD2. This CDR3 is built from 18 residues. Germline V gene data show CDR1 as SGHVS and CDR2 as FNYEAQ. V lost 5 bases to trimming and J lost 1 base; unmatched junction nucleotides: 11.